This T cell receptor (beta chain) emerged from a study of regulatory T cells in long-lasting Graves disease (dated by TCRdb to the early 2020s). As for the study more broadly: Persistent Graves' disease was defined as antithyroid drug treatment for over 5 years with persistently positive TSH receptor autoantibodies. Patients with persistent Graves' disease were compared with patients with newly diagnosed Graves' disease using TCR sequencing and RNA sequencing of peripheral blood. The study was conducted in China and was registered as a clinical trial. A total of around 33 samples underwent TCR sequencing, from roughly 13 patients with persistent Graves' disease and approximately 20 patients with newly diagnosed Graves' disease. In the clinical cohort, patients with persistent Graves' disease had used antithyroid drugs for an average of about 10.3 years.

Read against the paper, the sample's time point label means: persistent/refractory GD, antithyroid drugs over 5 years with positive TRAb. For both TCR sequencing and RNA sequencing, RNA was extracted from PBMCs using TRIzol. The diagnosis of Graves' disease was made according to American Thyroid Association guidelines. Patients for the study were recruited at an endocrinology department in Xi'an, China. Each patient gave roughly 10 milliliters of peripheral blood, collected in an EDTA anticoagulant tube. Ficoll Paque Plus density gradient separation was used to isolate PBMCs, and no further T cell sorting was performed. An Agilent 2100 Bioanalyzer and agarose gel were used to assess RNA quality, and a NanoDrop 2000 was used to measure RNA concentration. CDR1 MNHNS and CDR2 SASEGT were looked up in the germline V gene. At the junction V is shortened by 4 bases and J by 4 bases, with 7 bases in between. The CDR3 numbers 12 residues from cysteine through phenylalanine. CDR3 DNA is the only sequence kept; it has 36 bases, read in frame from the first base.

This clonotype has more than one count but fewer than ten. This receptor's antigen is unknown. No much larger clone exists at a distance of one base, and base qualities are not known. The paper's findings and limits, for the study overall: Persistent disease showed preferential use of TRBV28, TRBJ1-2 and TRBJ2-5, whereas newly diagnosed disease favored TRBV20-1 and TRBJ2-1. More public clonotypes were shared among persistent patients (under 3,000) than among newly diagnosed patients (more than 950). Persistent Graves' disease patients showed lower TCR Shannon entropy and fewer highly expanded clones than newly diagnosed patients, suggesting clonal expansion. Sequencing and analysis were limited to the TCR beta chain. As a limitation, the authors acknowledged that the small sample size may reduce accuracy. Peripheral blood alone was examined, since thyroid tissue, which constituted the primary lesion, could not be accessed.

The method was multiplex PCR. Sequencer: Illumina HiSeq 4000. CDR3 regions were amplified by Arm-PCR with iRepertoire HTBI primers to construct TCR beta libraries. Before sequencing, the PCR products went through gel purification. As for the authors' bioinformatics: Gene usage analysis of CDR3 amino acid clonotypes relied on the approximately 60 TRBV and over 13 TRBJ segments identified across samples. COPE and FqMerger were used to merge the filtered high-quality paired reads into contigs. BLAST was used to align contigs to IMGT TRBV, TRBD and TRBJ reference genes, and CDR3 was defined according to IMGT. Any clonotype with a frequency above 0.1% was classified as a highly expanded clone. Shannon entropy served as the measure of repertoire diversity, while the Gini coefficient captured V-J evenness. A clonotype found in more than one individual was treated as public. TCRdb cleaned the public reads at Q25 with fastp, built clones with MiXCR and kept in-frame beta chains. Identical CDR3 protein sequences are pooled into one entry, listed with their most common genes and DNA. TCRdb's processing, not the authors', yielded these V and J calls. Recorded for this sample are 350,000 to 500,000 distinct CDR3 sequences; approximately 22% of them occurred a single time. In total, the top ten clones hold roughly 13% of the sample.

The clonotype originates from a female donor with Graves disease. This specimen was peripheral blood mononuclear cells (PBMCs), taken when the disease was refractory, from a patient treated with antithyroid drugs. The rearranged chain carries TRBV6-1 and TRBJ1-2, with TRBD1 perhaps the D gene, on 5 matching bases. The DNA sequence is given as TGTGCCAGCAGTGCTCAGGGCTATGGCTACACCTTC. Its coded protein is CASSAQGYGYTF.